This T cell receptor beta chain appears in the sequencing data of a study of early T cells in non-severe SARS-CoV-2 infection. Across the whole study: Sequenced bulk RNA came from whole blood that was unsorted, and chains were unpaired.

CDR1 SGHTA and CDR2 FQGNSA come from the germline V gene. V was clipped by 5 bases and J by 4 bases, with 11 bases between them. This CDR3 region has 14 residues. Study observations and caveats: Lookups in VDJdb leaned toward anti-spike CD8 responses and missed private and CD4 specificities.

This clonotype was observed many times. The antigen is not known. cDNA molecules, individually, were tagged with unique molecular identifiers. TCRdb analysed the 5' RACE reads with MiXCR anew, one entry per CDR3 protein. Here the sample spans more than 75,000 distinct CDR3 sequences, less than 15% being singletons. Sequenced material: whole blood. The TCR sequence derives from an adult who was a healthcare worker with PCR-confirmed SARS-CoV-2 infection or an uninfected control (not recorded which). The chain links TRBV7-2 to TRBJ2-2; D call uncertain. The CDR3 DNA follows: TGTGCCAGCAGCACCCTCTACAGCACCGGGGAGCTGTTTTTT. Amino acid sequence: CASSTLYSTGELFF.